This TCR beta chain stems from a study of blood T cell repertoires in COVID-19. About the study: Whether acute or convalescent, the COVID-19 samples came from the United States, Italy and Spain. Nucleic acid was either cDNA or gDNA, and it came from T cells, B-cell-depleted T cells, or PBMCs.

Source study methods: Reference gene primer amplification in the assay estimated nucleated cell counts. Assay: immunoSEQ multiplex PCR; the TCRdb copy retains only in-frame clones and omits some. V and J calls plus clone size are reproduced from that table; the DNA served to infer D and trimming. This table has a few hundred thousand clones, about 86% appearing once. This CDR3 spans 14 amino acids. CDR1 and CDR2 (germline): ENHRY, SYGVKD. The V gene lost 0 bases and the J gene lost 4 bases, with 10 bases spanning the gap. The receptor was derived from a man aged 50 to 59 with active or convalescent COVID-19. The sequenced material came from peripheral blood. The chain links TRBV10-3 to TRBJ2-7; unclear D gene. This chain's CDR3 is CAISESRVGYEQYF. The DNA for the CDR3 is TGTGCCATCAGTGAGTCCCGGGTCGGGTACGAGCAGTACTTC.